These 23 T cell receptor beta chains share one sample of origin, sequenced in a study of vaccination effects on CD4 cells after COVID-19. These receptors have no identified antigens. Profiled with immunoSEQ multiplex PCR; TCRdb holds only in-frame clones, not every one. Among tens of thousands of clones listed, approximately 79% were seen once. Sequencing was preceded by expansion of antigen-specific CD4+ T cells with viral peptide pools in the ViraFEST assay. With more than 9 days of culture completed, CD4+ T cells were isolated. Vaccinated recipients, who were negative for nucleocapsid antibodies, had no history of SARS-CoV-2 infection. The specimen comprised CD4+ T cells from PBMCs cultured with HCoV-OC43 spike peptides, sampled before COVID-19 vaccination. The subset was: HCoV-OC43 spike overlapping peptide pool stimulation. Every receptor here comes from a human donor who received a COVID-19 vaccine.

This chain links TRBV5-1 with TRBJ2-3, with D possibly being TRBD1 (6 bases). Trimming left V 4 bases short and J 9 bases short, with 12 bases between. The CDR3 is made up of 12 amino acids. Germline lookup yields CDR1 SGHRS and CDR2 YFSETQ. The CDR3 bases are TGCGCCAGCAGCGGGACGGGACAAACGCAGTATTTT. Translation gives CASSGTGQTQYF.

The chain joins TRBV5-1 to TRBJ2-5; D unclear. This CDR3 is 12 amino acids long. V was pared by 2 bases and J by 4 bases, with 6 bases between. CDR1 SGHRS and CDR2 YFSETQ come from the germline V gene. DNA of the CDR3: TGCGCCAGCAGCTTCCCCAGAGAGACCCAGTACTTC. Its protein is CASSFPRETQYF.

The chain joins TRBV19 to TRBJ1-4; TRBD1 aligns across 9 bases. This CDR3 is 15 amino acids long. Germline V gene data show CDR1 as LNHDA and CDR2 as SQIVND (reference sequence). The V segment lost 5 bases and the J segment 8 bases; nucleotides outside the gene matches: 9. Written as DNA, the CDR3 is TGTGCCAGTAGTCCGGGACAGGGCCTAGGGGAAAAACTGTTTTTT. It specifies CASSPGQGLGEKLFF.

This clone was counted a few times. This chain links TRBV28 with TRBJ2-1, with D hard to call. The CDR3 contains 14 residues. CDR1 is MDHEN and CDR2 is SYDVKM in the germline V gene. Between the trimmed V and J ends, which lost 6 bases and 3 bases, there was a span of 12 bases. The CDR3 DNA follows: TGTGCCAGCAGCCCGATTCGGGTCTACAATGAGCAGTTCTTC. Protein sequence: CASSPIRVYNEQFF. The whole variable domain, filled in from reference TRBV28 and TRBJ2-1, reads DVKVTQSSRYLVKRTGEKVFLECVQDMDHENMFWYRQDPGLGLRLIYFSYDVKMKEKGDIPEGYSVSREKKERFSLILESASTNQTSMYLCASSPIRVYNEQFFGPGTRLTVL.

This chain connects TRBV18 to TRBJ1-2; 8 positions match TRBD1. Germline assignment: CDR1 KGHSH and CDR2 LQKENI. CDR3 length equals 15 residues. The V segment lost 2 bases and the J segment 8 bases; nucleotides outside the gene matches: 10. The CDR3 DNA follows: TGTGCCAGCTCACCATCCGCAGGGGGCGATTACGGCTACACCTTC. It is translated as CASSPSAGGDYGYTF.

In nucleotides, the CDR3 is TGTGCCAGCAGTGACGGCAGGGCAGCCTACGAGCAGTACGTC. This gives the protein CASSDGRAAYEQYV. This chain connects TRBV2 to TRBJ2-7, with TRBD1 as a possible D gene (5 bases). Germline V gene sequence: CDR1 SNHLY, CDR2 FYNNEI. V gave up 3 bases and J gave up 2 bases, with 11 bases separating them. The CDR3 is 14 amino acids.

In DNA, the CDR3 is TGCGCCAGCAGCTTGGATCCACCTAGCTCTGGGGCCAACGTCCTGACTTTC. It is translated as CASSLDPPSSGANVLTF. This chain connects TRBV5-1 to TRBJ2-6; D call uncertain. Per the germline V gene, CDR1 is SGHRS and CDR2 is YFSETQ. The CDR3 runs 17 residues. The V gene lost 0 bases and the J gene lost 0 bases, with 10 bases spanning the gap.

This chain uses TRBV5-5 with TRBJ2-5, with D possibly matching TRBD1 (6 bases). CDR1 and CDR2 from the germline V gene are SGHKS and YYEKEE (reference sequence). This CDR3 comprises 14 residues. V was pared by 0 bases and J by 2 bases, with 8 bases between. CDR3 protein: CASSLADRQETQYF. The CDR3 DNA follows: TGTGCCAGCAGCTTGGCGGACAGACAAGAGACCCAGTACTTC.

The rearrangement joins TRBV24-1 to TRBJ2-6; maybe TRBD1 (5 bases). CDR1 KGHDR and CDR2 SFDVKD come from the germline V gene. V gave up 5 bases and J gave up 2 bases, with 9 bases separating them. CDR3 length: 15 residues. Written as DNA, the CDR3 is TGTGCCACCAGTGTCACAGGAGCTGGGGCCAACGTCCTGACTTTC. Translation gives CATSVTGAGANVLTF.

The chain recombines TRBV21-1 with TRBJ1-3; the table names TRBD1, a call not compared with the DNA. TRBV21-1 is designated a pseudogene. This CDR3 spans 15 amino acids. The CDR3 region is CAREVTGTGGNTIYF. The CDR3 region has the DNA TGTGCCAGAGAGGTTACCGGGACAGGGGGAAACACCATATATTTT.

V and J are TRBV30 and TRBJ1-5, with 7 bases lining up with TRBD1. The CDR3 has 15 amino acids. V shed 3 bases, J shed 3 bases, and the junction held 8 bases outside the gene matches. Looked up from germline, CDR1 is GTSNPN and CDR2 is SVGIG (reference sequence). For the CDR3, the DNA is TGTGCCTGGAGGGCCGGACAGGCCTACAATCAGCCCCAGCATTTT. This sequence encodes CAWRAGQAYNQPQHF.

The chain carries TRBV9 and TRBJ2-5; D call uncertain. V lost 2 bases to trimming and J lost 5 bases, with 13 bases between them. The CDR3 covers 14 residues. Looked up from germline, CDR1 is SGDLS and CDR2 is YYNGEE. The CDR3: CASSVTSIGETQYF. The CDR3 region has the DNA TGTGCCAGCAGCGTTACGTCAATAGGGGAGACCCAGTACTTC.

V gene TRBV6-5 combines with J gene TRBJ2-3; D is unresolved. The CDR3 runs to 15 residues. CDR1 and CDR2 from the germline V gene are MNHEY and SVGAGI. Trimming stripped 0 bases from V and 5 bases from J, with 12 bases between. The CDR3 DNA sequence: TGTGCCAGCAGTTACTCGAGCCCGACGTTAGATACGCAGTATTTT. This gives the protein CASSYSSPTLDTQYF.

CDR3 residues: CASSFSGVSSYNEQFF. Here the CDR3 DNA reads TGCGCCAGCAGCTTTAGCGGGGTTAGCTCCTACAATGAGCAGTTCTTC. The chain carries TRBV5-1 and TRBJ2-1, with 8 bases identical to TRBD2. Germline assignment: CDR1 SGHRS and CDR2 YFSETQ. V was pared by 2 bases and J by 0 bases, with 4 bases of the junction left unmatched. CDR3 length: 16 amino acids.

CDR3 coding DNA: TGTGCCAGCTCGCTGACTAGCGGGGGGTCGGAGCAGTTCTTC. As protein: CASSLTSGGSEQFF. The rearrangement links TRBV18 to TRBJ2-1; 13 bases agree with TRBD2. The CDR3 extends over 14 amino acids. The V gene's germline CDR1 is KGHSH and CDR2 LQKENI. V was clipped by 6 bases and J by 10 bases; unmatched bases: 6.

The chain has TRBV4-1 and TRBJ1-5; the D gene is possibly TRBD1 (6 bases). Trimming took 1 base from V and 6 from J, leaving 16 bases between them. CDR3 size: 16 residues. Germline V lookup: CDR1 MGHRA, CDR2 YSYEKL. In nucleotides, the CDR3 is TGCGCCAGCAGCCAAGGGCGTGGGGGCGCAGGTCAGCCCCAGCATTTT. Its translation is CASSQGRGGAGQPQHF.

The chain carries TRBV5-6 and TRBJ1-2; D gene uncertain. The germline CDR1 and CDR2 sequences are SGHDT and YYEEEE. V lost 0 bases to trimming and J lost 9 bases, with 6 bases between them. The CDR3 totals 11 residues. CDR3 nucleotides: TGTGCCAGCAGCTTGGCGAGCCGCTACACCTTC. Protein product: CASSLASRYTF.

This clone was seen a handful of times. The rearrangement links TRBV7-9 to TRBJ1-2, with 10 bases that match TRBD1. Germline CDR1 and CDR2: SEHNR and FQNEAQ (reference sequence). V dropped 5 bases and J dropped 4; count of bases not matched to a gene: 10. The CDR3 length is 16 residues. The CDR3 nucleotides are TGTGCCAGCAGCGCAGCCGGGACAGGGGTGTCCTATGGCTACACCTTC. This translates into CASSAAGTGVSYGYTF.

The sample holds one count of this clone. The CDR3 region is CSVVVNSGNTIYF. The CDR3 DNA sequence: TGCAGCGTTGTCGTGAACTCTGGAAACACCATATATTTT. The V gene is TRBV29-1, the J gene TRBJ1-3; D not certain. The CDR3 extends over 13 amino acids. V gave up 4 bases and J gave up 0 bases, with 7 bases separating them. Germline-derived CDR1 and CDR2 are SQVTM and ANQGSEA.

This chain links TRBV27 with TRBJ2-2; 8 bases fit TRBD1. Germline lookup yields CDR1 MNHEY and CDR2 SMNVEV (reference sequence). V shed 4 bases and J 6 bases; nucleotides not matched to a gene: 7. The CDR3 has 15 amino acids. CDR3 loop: CASSSKSTGAGELFF. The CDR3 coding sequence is TGTGCCAGCAGTTCAAAGTCGACAGGGGCCGGGGAGCTGTTTTTT.

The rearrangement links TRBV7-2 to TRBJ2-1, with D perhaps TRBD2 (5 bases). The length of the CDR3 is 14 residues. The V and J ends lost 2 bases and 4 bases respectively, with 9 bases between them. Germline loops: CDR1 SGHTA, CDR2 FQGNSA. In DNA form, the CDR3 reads TGTGCCAGCAGCTTACTTGGGGAGTACAATGAGCAGTTCTTC. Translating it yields CASSLLGEYNEQFF.

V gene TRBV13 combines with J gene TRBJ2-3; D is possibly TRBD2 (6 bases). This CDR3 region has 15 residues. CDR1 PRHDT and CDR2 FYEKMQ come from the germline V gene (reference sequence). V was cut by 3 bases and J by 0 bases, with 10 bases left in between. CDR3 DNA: TGTGCCAGCAGCTTTGCGGGACTCAGCACAGATACGCAGTATTTT. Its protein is CASSFAGLSTDTQYF.

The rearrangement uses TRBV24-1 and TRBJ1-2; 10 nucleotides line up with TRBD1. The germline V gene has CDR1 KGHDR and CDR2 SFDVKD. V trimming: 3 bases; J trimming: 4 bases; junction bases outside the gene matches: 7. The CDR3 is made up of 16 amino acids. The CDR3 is CATSDRSGTGVYGYTF. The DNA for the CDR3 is TGTGCCACCAGTGATCGGAGCGGGACAGGGGTCTATGGCTACACCTTC.